One sample yielded the 11 T cell receptor beta chains listed below, sequenced in a study of OX40 agonist ivuxolimab in advanced cancers. Only in-frame clones appear in the TCRdb table, and some are missing; sequencing was by immunoSEQ multiplex PCR. This sample carries around 30,000 clones, approximately 78% of them seen once, and the ten largest clones take roughly 2.5%. Source: CD4+ or CD8+ T cells sorted from blood, taken in a trial of the OX40 agonist ivuxolimab. These TCRs come from an adult with an advanced solid tumor such as melanoma, head and neck, liver or kidney cancer.

The rearrangement uses TRBV18 and TRBJ2-5, with TRBD1 matching over 8 bases. CDR1 is KGHSH, CDR2 LQKENI, per germline. The V segment lost 3 bases and the J segment 0 bases; nucleotides outside the gene matches: 9. This CDR3 has 17 amino acids. The CDR3 reads CASSPNNRDRYQETQYF. The CDR3 DNA is TGTGCCAGCTCACCGAACAACCGGGACAGGTACCAAGAGACCCAGTACTTC.

The V and J genes are TRBV4-3 and TRBJ1-4; TRBD1 matches at 9 bases. The ends lost 1 base at V and 5 bases at J; junction bases unmatched: 5. Germline V gives CDR1 LGHNA, CDR2 YSLEER. The CDR3 contains 16 residues. CDR3 nucleotide sequence: TGCGCCAGCAGCCAAGGGGGAGGGACAGGGAATGAAAAACTGTTTTTT. Encoded protein: CASSQGGGTGNEKLFF.

This clone has more than one count but fewer than ten. The V call is TRBV11-3, the J call TRBJ2-7; D possibly corresponds to TRBD1 (5 bases). V was trimmed by 8 bases and J by 4 bases, leaving 18 bases between them. Germline loops: CDR1 SGHNT, CDR2 YENEEA. This CDR3 contains 14 residues. CDR3 nucleotide sequence: TGTGCCAGCCCCCTACCCCAGGGTCCTTACGAGCAGTACTTC. As protein: CASPLPQGPYEQYF.

J is TRBJ2-2 and V is TRBV10-3, with TRBD2 matching over 10 bases. The V gene's germline CDR1 is ENHRY and CDR2 SYGVKD. The CDR3 length is 16 residues. V lost 6 bases and J lost 3; bases outside the gene matches: 7. DNA for the CDR3: TGTGCCATCAGGGGTAGCGGGAGGCGGGACACCGGGGAGCTGTTTTTT. Its translation is CAIRGSGRRDTGELFF.

In regard to this clone: An end of the junction does not agree with germline; a read error may underlie this. This chain connects TRBV19 to TRBJ2-1; no reliable D call. This CDR3 comprises 15 residues. Germline V gene data show CDR1 as LNHDA and CDR2 as SQIVND (reference sequence). CDR3 amino acids: CASSLDQGSYNEQFF. Written as DNA, the CDR3 is TGTGCCAGTAGTCTAGACCAAGGCTCCTACAATGAGCAGTTCTTC.

This clone was picked up a small number of times. CDR3 region: CANSPGRSYNEQFF. The DNA for the CDR3 is TGTGCCAATTCCCCGGGACGTTCCTACAATGAGCAGTTCTTC. The genes are TRBV10-3 and TRBJ2-1; either TRBD1 or TRBD2 may supply D (5 bases each). The CDR3 loop spans 14 amino acids. V was clipped by 10 bases and J by 1 base, with 14 bases between them. Germline loops: CDR1 ENHRY, CDR2 SYGVKD.

The rearrangement joins TRBV5-4 to TRBJ1-1, with D possibly TRBD1 on 6 matching bases. The V gene lost 1 base and the J gene lost 7 bases, with 11 bases spanning the gap. The CDR3 totals 13 residues. CDR1 and CDR2 from the germline V gene are SGHNT and YYREEE (reference sequence). CDR3 amino acids: CASSLSRGGEAFF. CDR3 bases: TGTGCCAGCAGCTTGTCCAGGGGAGGTGAAGCTTTCTTT.

This rearrangement joins TRBV4-1 to TRBJ1-1, with 7 positions matching TRBD1. Trimming cost V 6 bases and J 1 base; bases outside gene matches: 11. Germline CDR1 and CDR2: MGHRA and YSYEKL. The CDR3 covers 16 residues. As DNA, the CDR3 is TGCGCCAGCAGAGAAGAACAGGGGCTTGGGAACACTGAAGCTTTCTTT. As protein: CASREEQGLGNTEAFF.

This chain links TRBV7-2 with TRBJ1-1; no reliable D call. CDR1 and CDR2 from the germline V gene are SGHTA and FQGNSA. The CDR3 totals 12 residues. Trimming stripped 1 base from V and 9 bases from J, with 9 bases between. CDR3 coding DNA: TGTGCCAGCAGCTTAGACCCGGGTAAAGCTTTCTTT. The encoded protein is CASSLDPGKAFF.

This rearrangement joins TRBV5-4 to TRBJ2-1; D may be TRBD1 (6 bases). Germline CDR1 and CDR2: SGHNT and YYREEE (reference sequence). The CDR3 length is 14 residues. V was shortened by 1 base and J by 4 bases, with 9 bases between the two germline ends. CDR3: CASSLNQGYNEQFF. The CDR3 DNA follows: TGTGCCAGCAGCTTGAACCAGGGGTACAATGAGCAGTTCTTC.

A single count supports this clone. This rearrangement joins TRBV4-1 to TRBJ1-1; D perhaps matches TRBD1 (6 bases). Per the germline V gene, CDR1 is MGHRA and CDR2 is YSYEKL. Trimming pared 1 base from V and 1 base from J, leaving 13 bases between. The CDR3 extends over 16 amino acids. The CDR3 nucleotides are TGCGCCAGCAGCCAAGGGGCCCGGGGGGCGAACACTGAAGCTTTCTTT. Translated, it gives CASSQGARGANTEAFF.